This TCR beta chain was profiled in a study of shared clonotypes between healthy human individuals. Study-level points and caveats: Sorted-subset samples were not fully sequenced, rarefaction indicated.

This CDR3 is built from 19 residues. Trimming stripped 4 bases from V and 0 bases from J, with 25 bases between. Germline loops: CDR1 ENHRY, CDR2 SYGVKD. A word on this clone: Its specificity is not known.

CD45RA-negative memory and CD45RA+ naive subsets were split from the CD4+ cells. The protocol was immunoSEQ multiplex PCR, while the TCRdb copy is restricted to in-frame clones and leaves out a portion. The data show about 2.3 million clones, with less than 95% seen just once and approximately 0.41% held by the top ten. Sequenced: naive CD4+ T cells from PBMCs. Subset reported: CD45RA+ positively selected. V and J are TRBV10-3 and TRBJ2-7; maybe TRBD2 (6 bases). The sequence came from a man aged 18 to 29 in good health. Some clones in this sample may be carry-over from other donors' samples. DNA for the CDR3: TGTGCCATCAGTGGGCGAGGGCGGGACGCCTCAAGGAGCTCCTACGAGCAGTACTTC. Its protein is CAISGRGRDASRSSYEQYF.